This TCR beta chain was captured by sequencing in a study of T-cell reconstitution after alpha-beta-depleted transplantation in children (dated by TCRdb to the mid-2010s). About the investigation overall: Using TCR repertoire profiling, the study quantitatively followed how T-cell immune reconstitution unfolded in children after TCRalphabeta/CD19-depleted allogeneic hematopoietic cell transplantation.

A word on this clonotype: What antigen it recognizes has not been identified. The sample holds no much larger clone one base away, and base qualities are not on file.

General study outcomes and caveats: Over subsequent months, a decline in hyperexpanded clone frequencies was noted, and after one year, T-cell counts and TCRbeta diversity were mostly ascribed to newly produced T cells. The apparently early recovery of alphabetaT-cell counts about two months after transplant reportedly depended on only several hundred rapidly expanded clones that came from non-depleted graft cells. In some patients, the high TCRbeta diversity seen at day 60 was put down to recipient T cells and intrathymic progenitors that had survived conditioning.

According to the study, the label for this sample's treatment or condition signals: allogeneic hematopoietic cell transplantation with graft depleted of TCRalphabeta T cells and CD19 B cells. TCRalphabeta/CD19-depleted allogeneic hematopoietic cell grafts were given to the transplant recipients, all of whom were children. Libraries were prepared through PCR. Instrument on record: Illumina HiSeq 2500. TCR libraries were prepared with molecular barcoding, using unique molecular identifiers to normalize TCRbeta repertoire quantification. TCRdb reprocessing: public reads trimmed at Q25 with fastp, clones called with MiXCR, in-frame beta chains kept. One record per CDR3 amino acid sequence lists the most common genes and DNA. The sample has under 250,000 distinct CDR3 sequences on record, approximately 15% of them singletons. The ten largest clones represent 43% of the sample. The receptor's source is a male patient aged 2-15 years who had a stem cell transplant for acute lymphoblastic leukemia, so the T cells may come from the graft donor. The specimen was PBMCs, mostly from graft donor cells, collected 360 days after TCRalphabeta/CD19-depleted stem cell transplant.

CDR3 region: CASSLARAGDYLYEQYF. Read as DNA, the sequence is TGTGCCAGCAGCTTAGCCCGGGCAGGGGACTACCTATACGAGCAGTACTTC. This chain joins TRBV7-6 to TRBJ2-7; TRBD2 is a weak D gene call, 7 bases matching. The CDR3 runs 17 amino acids, cysteine and phenylalanine included. The CDR3 DNA has 51 bases and is translated from base 1. V lost 0 bases and J lost 4 bases; the stretch between them is 19 bases long. The germline V gene specifies SGHVS as CDR1 and FNYEAQ as CDR2.